This is a list of T cell receptor beta chains from one sample in a study of cytomegalovirus exposure and HLA in healthy donors. The repertoire was sequenced with immunoSEQ multiplex PCR; TCRdb's copy has only in-frame clones and lacks some. The sample lists approximately 200,000 clones, more than 65% occurring once. The specimen was PBMCs. These receptors were collected from a girl aged 10 to 17 in good health and CMV-seropositive. CDR3s include the opening cysteine and the closing phenylalanine or tryptophan. The D gene is left open where the match is weak. Clone sizes are given selectively: once, few, many, or a class where the clone is expanded.

CASSAGQGARSPLHF | TGTGCCAGCAGCGCGGGACAGGGGGCGCGTTCACCCCTCCACTTT | - | TRBJ1-6 | TRBV7-2 | TRBD1
CASSPDRGRDNSYEQYF | TGTGCCAGCAGCCCGGACAGGGGGCGTGATAATAGCTACGAGCAGTACTTC | - | TRBJ2-7 | TRBV5-4 | TRBD1
CAWRGQGINYGYTF | TGTGCCTGGAGAGGGCAGGGGATCAACTATGGCTACACCTTC | - | TRBJ1-2 | TRBV30 | -
CASSAGPGLAGGNTGELFF | TGTGCCAGCAGCGCCGGTCCCGGACTAGCGGGGGGGAACACCGGGGAGCTGTTTTTT | once | TRBJ2-2 | TRBV9 | TRBD2
CASSQDRVYEQYF | TGTGCCAGCAGTCAGGACAGGGTCTACGAGCAGTACTTC | few | TRBJ2-7 | TRBV11-3 | TRBD1
CASSRDRDYEQYF | TGTGCCAGCAGTCGGGACAGGGACTACGAGCAGTACTTC | - | TRBJ2-7 | TRBV6-6 | TRBD1
CASSGGPRAYYGYTF | TGTGCCAGCAGTGGCGGCCCCAGGGCTTACTATGGCTACACCTTC | - | TRBJ1-2 | TRBV27 | -
CASSKAGTKNEAFF | TGTGCCAGCAGCAAAGCGGGCACGAAAAATGAAGCTTTCTTT | few | TRBJ1-1 | TRBV21-1 | -
CASSSRGGAETQYF | TGCGCCAGCAGCTCTAGGGGGGGCGCAGAGACCCAGTACTTC | - | TRBJ2-5 | TRBV5-1 | -
CASSQDITVRRYGYTF | TGCGCCAGCAGCCAAGATATAACAGTGAGACGCTATGGCTACACCTTC | few | TRBJ1-2 | TRBV4-3 | -
CASSPLGSSPHEQYF | TGTGCCAGCTCACCACTCGGGTCCTCCCCCCACGAGCAGTACTTC | - | TRBJ2-7 | TRBV18 | -
CASLQQPRGAEAFF | TGCGCCAGCCTACAACAGCCTAGGGGCGCTGAAGCTTTCTTT | - | TRBJ1-1 | TRBV10-2 | -
CASSAGLRGYTF | TGTGCCAGCAGCGCCGGACTGCGTGGCTACACCTTC | - | TRBJ1-2 | TRBV7-2 | -
CASKAGGAYEQYF | TGTGCCAGCAAAGCAGGCGGGGCGTACGAGCAGTACTTC | - | TRBJ2-7 | TRBV6-5 | -
CASSYALVQGGGGYTF | TGTGCCAGCAGCTACGCGCTCGTTCAGGGTGGGGGCGGCTACACCTTC | - | TRBJ1-2 | TRBV7-9 | -
CASKRTGDTEAFF | TGTGCCAGCAAGCGAACGGGGGACACTGAAGCTTTCTTT | - | TRBJ1-1 | TRBV6-5 | -